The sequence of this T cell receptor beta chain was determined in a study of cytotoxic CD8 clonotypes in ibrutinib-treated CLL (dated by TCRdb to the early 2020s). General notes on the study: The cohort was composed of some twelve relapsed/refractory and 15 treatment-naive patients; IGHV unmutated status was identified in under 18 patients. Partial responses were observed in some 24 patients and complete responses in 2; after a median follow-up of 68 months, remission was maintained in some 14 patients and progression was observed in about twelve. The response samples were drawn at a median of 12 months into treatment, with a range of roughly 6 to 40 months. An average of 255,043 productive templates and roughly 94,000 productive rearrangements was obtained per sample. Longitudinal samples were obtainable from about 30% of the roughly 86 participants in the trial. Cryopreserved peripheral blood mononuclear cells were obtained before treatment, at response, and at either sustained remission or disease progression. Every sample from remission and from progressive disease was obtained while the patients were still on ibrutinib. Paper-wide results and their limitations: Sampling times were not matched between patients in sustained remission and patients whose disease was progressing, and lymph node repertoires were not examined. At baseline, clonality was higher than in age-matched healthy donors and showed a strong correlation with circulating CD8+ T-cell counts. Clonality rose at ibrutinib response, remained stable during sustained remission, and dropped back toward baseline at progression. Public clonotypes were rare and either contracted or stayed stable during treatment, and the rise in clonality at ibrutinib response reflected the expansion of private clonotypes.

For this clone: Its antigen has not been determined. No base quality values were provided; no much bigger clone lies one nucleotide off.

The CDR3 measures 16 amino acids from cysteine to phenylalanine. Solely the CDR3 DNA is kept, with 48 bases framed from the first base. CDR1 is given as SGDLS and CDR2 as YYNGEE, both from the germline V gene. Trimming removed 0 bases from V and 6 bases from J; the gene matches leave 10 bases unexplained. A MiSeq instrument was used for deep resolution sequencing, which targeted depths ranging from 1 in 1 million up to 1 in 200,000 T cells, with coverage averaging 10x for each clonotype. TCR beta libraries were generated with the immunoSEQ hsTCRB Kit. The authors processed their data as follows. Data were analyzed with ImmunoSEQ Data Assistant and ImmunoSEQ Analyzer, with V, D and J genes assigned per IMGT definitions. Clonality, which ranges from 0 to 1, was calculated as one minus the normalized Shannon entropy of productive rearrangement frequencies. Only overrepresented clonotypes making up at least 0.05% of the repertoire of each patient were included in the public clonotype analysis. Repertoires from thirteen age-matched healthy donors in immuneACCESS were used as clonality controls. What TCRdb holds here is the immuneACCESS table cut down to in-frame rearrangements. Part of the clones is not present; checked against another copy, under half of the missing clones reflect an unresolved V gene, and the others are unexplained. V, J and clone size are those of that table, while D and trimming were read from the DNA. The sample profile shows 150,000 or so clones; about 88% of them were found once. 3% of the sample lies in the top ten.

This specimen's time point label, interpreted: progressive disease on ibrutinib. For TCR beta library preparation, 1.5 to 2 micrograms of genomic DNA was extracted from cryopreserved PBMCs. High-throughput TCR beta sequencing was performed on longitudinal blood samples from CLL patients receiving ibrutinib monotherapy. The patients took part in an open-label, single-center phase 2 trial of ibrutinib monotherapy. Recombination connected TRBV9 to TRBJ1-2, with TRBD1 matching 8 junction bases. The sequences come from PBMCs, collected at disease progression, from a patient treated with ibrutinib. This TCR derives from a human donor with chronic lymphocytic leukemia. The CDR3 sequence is CASSVVGKTTGDGYTF. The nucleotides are TGTGCCAGCAGCGTAGTGGGCAAGACGACAGGGGATGGCTACACCTTC.